These 22 T cell receptor beta chains were all obtained from the same sample, sequenced in a study of T-cell memory formation after mild COVID-19. Via MiXCR, TCRdb re-called the 5' RACE reads, giving one row per CDR3 protein. The sample lists tens of thousands of distinct CDR3 sequences; about 13% were seen once. The sequencing input was PBMCs or a T cell subset sorted from them (not recorded which). The source of these receptors is an adult woman who had mild COVID-19 (a few samples of this study predate the infection). Cell type and time point are not known.

This clonotype has more than one count but fewer than ten. V is TRBV25-1 and J is TRBJ2-7; a possible D gene is TRBD1 (6 bases). V was pared by 4 bases and J by 5 bases, with 15 bases between. This CDR3 is 14 amino acids long. Germline-derived CDR1 and CDR2 are MGHDK and SYGVNS. CDR3 amino acids: CASSADRGIHEQYF. CDR3 nucleotide sequence: TGTGCCAGCAGTGCGGACAGAGGAATCCACGAGCAGTACTTC.

V and J are TRBV7-3 and TRBJ1-6; 9 nucleotides match TRBD1. Germline loops: CDR1 SGHTA, CDR2 FQGTGA. CDR3 length equals 15 residues. V was clipped by 5 bases and J by 9 bases; unmatched bases: 8. CDR3 region: CASSQGQGMSSPLHF. The CDR3 bases are TGTGCCAGCAGCCAGGGACAGGGTATGAGTTCACCCCTCCACTTT.

This clonotype has a count of ten or more. The genes are TRBV7-6 and TRBJ2-1; 8 bases are a match to TRBD1. The germline V gene encodes CDR1 SGHVS and CDR2 FNYEAQ. The V gene end was trimmed by 6 bases and the J gene end by 6 bases; junction bases not matched to a gene: 7. CDR3 size: 14 residues. In DNA, the CDR3 is TGTGCCAGCAGTTTCGGGACAGGTGTCAATGAGCAGTTCTTC. Residues: CASSFGTGVNEQFF.

CDR3 coding DNA: TGTGCCATCAGTGAAGGGGGCTGGAACTCCTACGAGCAGTACTTC. It encodes CAISEGGWNSYEQYF. The chain carries TRBV10-3 and TRBJ2-7, with 7 bases fitting TRBD1. V lost 3 bases, J lost 0 bases, and 5 bases stayed unmatched. The CDR3 extends over 15 amino acids. Germline CDR1 ENHRY, CDR2 SYGVKD.

This clonotype has at least ten counts. The V gene is TRBV4-3, the J gene TRBJ2-5, with D possibly TRBD2 on 6 matching bases. The germline V gene encodes CDR1 LGHNA and CDR2 YSLEER. The V end lost 4 bases, the J end lost 3 bases, and 15 bases lay between the germline ends. CDR3 size: 15 residues. The CDR3 sequence is CASSPFAGPKETQYF. In DNA form, the CDR3 reads TGCGCCAGCAGCCCCTTCGCGGGACCTAAAGAGACCCAGTACTTC.

This rearrangement joins TRBV12-3 or TRBV12-4 to TRBJ2-5, with D unresolved. The CDR3 has 14 amino acids. V dropped 3 bases and J dropped 3 bases, with 11 bases sitting between them. The CDR3 region has the DNA TGTGCCAGCAGTTTCGGGCCCCGCGAAGAGACCCAGTACTTC. Its translation: CASSFGPREETQYF.

The chain links TRBV12-3 or TRBV12-4 to TRBJ2-1; 10 positions match TRBD2. With 4 bases clipped from V and 8 bases from J, the junction kept 11 bases outside the gene matches. This CDR3 contains 16 residues. DNA of the CDR3: TGTGCCAGCAGTTCGGTAGCGGGAGGCGTTCGGGATGAGCAGTTCTTC. Protein product: CASSSVAGGVRDEQFF.

This clonotype was seen a handful of times. The V call is TRBV9, the J call TRBJ2-7; TRBD2 matches at 8 bases. This CDR3 has 16 amino acids. The germline V gene encodes CDR1 SGDLS and CDR2 YYNGEE. Losses at the gene ends were 0 bases for V and 0 bases for J; bases not matched to a gene: 5. The chain's CDR3 is CASSVGAGTSSYEQYF. The DNA for the CDR3 is TGTGCCAGCAGCGTAGGGGCAGGGACTAGCTCCTACGAGCAGTACTTC.

This clonotype was detected a few times. V is TRBV4-1 and J is TRBJ2-2; a weak D match, TRBD2 (5 bases). The CDR3 sequence is 16 residues long. V was cut by 3 bases and J by 3 bases, with 14 bases left in between. The germline V gene encodes CDR1 MGHRA and CDR2 YSYEKL. The CDR3: CASSHRADGYTGELFF. In nucleotides, the CDR3 is TGCGCCAGCAGCCACCGAGCGGACGGGTACACCGGGGAGCTGTTTTTT.

This chain uses TRBV4-3 with TRBJ2-7; 7 nucleotides match TRBD2. Germline V gives CDR1 LGHNA, CDR2 YSLEER. The CDR3 has 19 residues. Trimming removed 0 bases from V and 4 bases from J; junction bases left unmatched: 18. The CDR3 spells CASSQDGLVGHTRKYEQYF. In DNA form, the CDR3 reads TGCGCCAGCAGCCAAGATGGACTAGTTGGACACACCAGGAAATACGAGCAGTACTTC.

This clonotype was counted at least ten times. V and J are TRBV10-3 and TRBJ2-5; maybe TRBD1 (6 bases). The CDR3 is 14 residues long. Germline V gene data show CDR1 as ENHRY and CDR2 as SYGVKD. Trimming pared 0 bases from V and 4 bases from J, leaving 9 bases between. The CDR3 sequence is CAISESMGAETQYF. CDR3 coding DNA: TGTGCCATCAGTGAGTCGATGGGGGCAGAGACCCAGTACTTC.

The chain is built from TRBV6-5 and TRBJ2-7, with 13 bases aligning to TRBD2. V was clipped by 5 bases and J by 3 bases; unmatched bases: 4. CDR3 length equals 15 residues. Germline CDR1 MNHEY, CDR2 SVGAGI. DNA of the CDR3: TGTGCCAGCAGTCGGACTAGCGGGAGTCTCTACGAGCAGTACTTC. The encoded protein is CASSRTSGSLYEQYF.

The gene calls are TRBV20-1 and TRBJ2-7; D is perhaps TRBD1 (6 bases). From germline, CDR1 is DFQATT and CDR2 SNEGSKA (reference sequence). The CDR3 consists of 19 residues. V gave up 6 bases and J gave up 0 bases, with 30 bases separating them. The CDR3 DNA reads as TGCAGTGCCACGAATTTTGGGGACAACGTATCTGCCACCTCCTACGAGCAGTACTTC. It encodes CSATNFGDNVSATSYEQYF.

This clonotype was observed a few times. This chain joins TRBV7-9 and TRBJ2-1, with TRBD1 matching over 10 bases. Germline CDR1 and CDR2: SEHNR and FQNEAQ (reference sequence). This CDR3 has 17 amino acids. The V segment lost 5 bases and the J segment 0 bases; nucleotides outside the gene matches: 7. CDR3 nucleotide sequence: TGTGCCAGCAGCCCAAGACAGGGGGCGACCTCCTACAATGAGCAGTTCTTC. It specifies CASSPRQGATSYNEQFF.

Here the CDR3 DNA reads TGTGCCAGCAGTCTCTTAGCGGGAGGGCCTGGTAGCTCCTACAATGAGCAGTTCTTC. Its protein product is CASSLLAGGPGSSYNEQFF. V usage is TRBV27 and J usage is TRBJ2-1; 11 bases agree with TRBD2. With 5 bases clipped from V and 0 bases from J, the junction kept 12 bases outside the gene matches. The CDR3 runs to 19 residues. Germline loops: CDR1 MNHEY, CDR2 SMNVEV (reference sequence).

The table lists this clonotype with a few counts. The rearrangement joins TRBV4-1 to TRBJ1-5; D gene ambiguous. The germline V gene encodes CDR1 MGHRA and CDR2 YSYEKL. This CDR3 spans 13 amino acids. With 4 bases removed from V and 6 bases from J, the gap between germline ends came to 10 bases. CDR3 in DNA: TGCGCCAGCAGCCTGGGGTCTAGTCAGCCCCAGCATTTT. Its protein is CASSLGSSQPQHF.

This clonotype occurred a few times. The CDR3 region has the DNA TGTGCCAGCAGCCCTACTACAGACTTTAGCGGGGTGCTTGGGGCCAACGTCCTGACTTTC. Translated: CASSPTTDFSGVLGANVLTF. This chain uses TRBV7-9 with TRBJ2-6; 8 positions agree with TRBD2. V trimming: 5 bases; J trimming: 3 bases; junction bases outside the gene matches: 18. Germline loops: CDR1 SEHNR, CDR2 FQNEAQ (reference sequence). This CDR3 is 20 amino acids long. The whole variable domain, remainder taken from reference TRBV7-9 and TRBJ2-6, is DTGVSQNPRHKITKRGQNVTFRCDPISEHNRLYWYRQTLGQGPEFLTYFQNEAQLEKSRLLSDRFSAERPKGSFSTLEIQRTEQGDSAMYLCASSPTTDFSGVLGANVLTFGAGSRLTVL.

This clonotype was seen at least ten times. This rearrangement joins TRBV5-1 to TRBJ2-1, with 7 nucleotides matching TRBD2. Germline assignment: CDR1 SGHRS and CDR2 YFSETQ. The CDR3 has 16 amino acids. The junction had 8 bases not matched to a gene; V was cut back by 1 base and J by 4 bases. The CDR3 here is CASSLYASGFYNEQFF. The CDR3 DNA reads as TGCGCCAGCAGCTTGTATGCTAGCGGCTTTTACAATGAGCAGTTCTTC.

This clonotype came up a few times. V is TRBV4-1 and J is TRBJ2-1; 9 bases line up with TRBD2. Trimming removed 1 base from V and 5 bases from J; junction bases left unmatched: 12. The CDR3 sequence is 18 residues long. Per germline, CDR1 MGHRA and CDR2 YSYEKL. The CDR3 here is CASSQVLAGPGVDNEQFF. The CDR3 DNA follows: TGCGCCAGCAGCCAAGTACTAGCGGGCCCGGGAGTAGACAATGAGCAGTTCTTC.

The CDR3 nucleotides are TGTGCCACCAGCAGAGATCGGGCGGTGAACACTGAAGCTTTCTTT. Translation gives CATSRDRAVNTEAFF. The chain couples TRBV15 to TRBJ1-1; D not certain. V shed 0 bases and J shed 0 bases, with 8 bases lying between them. The CDR3 totals 15 residues. Germline V gives CDR1 LNHNV, CDR2 YYDKDF (reference sequence).

This clonotype has a handful of counts. The J gene is TRBJ1-1, the V gene TRBV5-5; a possible D gene is TRBD1 (6 bases). The CDR3 extends over 12 amino acids. Germline V gene lookup returns CDR1 SGHKS and CDR2 YYEKEE (reference sequence). V was cut by 3 bases and J by 6 bases, with 9 bases left in between. CDR3 amino acids: CASSSPGAEAFF. For the CDR3, the DNA is TGTGCCAGCAGCTCACCAGGGGCTGAAGCTTTCTTT.

The sample holds a few counts of this clonotype. This rearrangement joins TRBV14 to TRBJ2-7, with a possible D match to TRBD2 (6 bases). V was shortened by 8 bases and J by 2 bases, with 25 bases between the two germline ends. The CDR3 loop spans 17 amino acids. Germline V gives CDR1 SGHDN, CDR2 FVKESK. CDR3 amino acids: CASSRAGVSRDAYEQYF. The CDR3 region has the DNA TGTGCCAGCTCCCGAGCGGGTGTAAGTCGTGATGCCTACGAGCAGTACTTC. The full variable domain, completed using reference TRBV14 and TRBJ2-7, is EAGVTQFPSHSVIEKGQTVTLRCDPISGHDNLYWYRRVMGKEIKFLLHFVKESKQDESGMPNNRFLAERTGGTYSTLKVQPAELEDSGVYFCASSRAGVSRDAYEQYFGPGTRLTVT.